This T cell receptor (beta chain) was sequenced for a study of T cell responses to AZD1222 COVID-19 vaccine. Study findings and constraints: Clonal diversity may have been underestimated, and the donors were mostly white British, with more females than males. Reportedly, nearly half of unique spike TCRs recognized epitopes outside B.1.351/B.1.1.7 mutations. Repertoires in all cases were sampled only once the peak T cell response had passed.

The repertoire was sequenced with immunoSEQ multiplex PCR; TCRdb's copy has only in-frame clones and lacks some. The table lists roughly 20,000 clones, 82% of them singletons, with approximately 45% in the top ten. The V segment lost 7 bases and the J segment 1 base; nucleotides outside the gene matches: 11. The CDR3 totals 16 residues. Germline V gives CDR1 MDHEN, CDR2 SYDVKM. To note about this clone: Its antigen is as yet unknown.

The chain joins TRBV28 to TRBJ2-5; TRBD2 matches 8 bases. Sample: peripheral blood, taken on day 0 of AZD1222 vaccination. The sequence was collected from an adult in good health. CDR3: CASTPGSAGAQETQYF. As DNA, the CDR3 is TGTGCCAGCACCCCGGGCTCAGCGGGGGCCCAAGAGACCCAGTACTTC. The entire variable domain, with the rest obtained from reference TRBV28 and TRBJ2-5, is as follows: DVKVTQSSRYLVKRTGEKVFLECVQDMDHENMFWYRQDPGLGLRLIYFSYDVKMKEKGDIPEGYSVSREKKERFSLILESASTNQTSMYLCASTPGSAGAQETQYFGPGTRLLVL.